These T cell receptor beta chains were read from a single sample in a study of regulatory T cells in long-lasting Graves disease. MiXCR, applied by TCRdb to the multiplex PCR reads, yields one record per CDR3 protein. Seen here are some 400,000 distinct CDR3 sequences, more than 13% observed once, and the top ten hold approximately 16%. The same sample was also used in a study of T cells in Graves' hyperthyroidism and ophthalmopathy.

Sequencing was performed on peripheral blood mononuclear cells (PBMCs), taken at new diagnosis, from a patient treated with antithyroid drugs. The receptors here all came from a woman aged 25 to 45 with Graves disease. CDR3s include the opening cysteine and the closing phenylalanine or tryptophan.

CDR3 length,V gene,J gene,CDR3 protein
15,TRBV24-1,TRBJ1-5,CATSSGRGVSQPQHF
17,TRBV7-9,TRBJ2-6,CASSLEGISSGANVLTF
16,TRBV28,TRBJ2-7,CASTSFGGGSSYEQYF
13,TRBV29-1,TRBJ1-2,CSVEKGPNYGYTF
17,TRBV7-8,TRBJ1-4,CASRSAGTGLYNEKLFF
14,TRBV7-8,TRBJ2-7,CASSLAYGIYEQYF
13,TRBV19,TRBJ2-1,CASSRLDSNEQFF
13,TRBV6-1,TRBJ1-2,CASTSARVGGYTF
17,TRBV12-5,TRBJ2-1,CASGLALVGGNYNEQFF
16,TRBV7-8,TRBJ1-2,CASSQQPGGAGYGYTF
14,TRBV2,TRBJ2-1,CASYFAALNNEQFF
14,TRBV11-3,TRBJ1-1,CASSPGGMNTEAFF
16,TRBV28,TRBJ2-1,CASSHILGGTANEQFF
15,TRBV7-9,TRBJ2-7,CASSAESGSSDEQYF
12,TRBV3-1,TRBJ2-7,CASSDVSYEQYF
21,TRBV5-1,TRBJ2-1,CASSLTQLAGGPPIRYNEQFF
15,TRBV5-1,TRBJ1-2,CAGSRTAGERNGYTF
16,TRBV3-1,TRBJ2-7,CASRPGLAGGSYEQYF
14,TRBV20-1,TRBJ2-5,CSGSGTGGGETQYF
15,TRBV19,TRBJ1-5,CASSPPGGPHQPQHF
13,TRBV6-1,TRBJ1-6,CASTSQGDSPLHF
14,TRBV28,TRBJ1-6,CASSFIGFNSPLHF
15,TRBV11-2,TRBJ2-1,CASTPLGPSYNEQFF
15,TRBV7-9,TRBJ2-5,CASSSPRGPQETQYF
15,TRBV18,TRBJ2-7,CASSPGAGGVYEQYF
14,TRBV25-1,TRBJ2-1,CASKGLAGVNEQFF
14,TRBV7-9,TRBJ2-7,CASSPPGHNYEQYF
15,TRBV10-3,TRBJ2-3,CAISARDRGTDTQYF
14,TRBV5-1,TRBJ1-1,CASSGEGGNTEAFF
18,TRBV6-2/TRBV6-3,TRBJ2-7,CASSYVGLAGGQGYEQYF
14,TRBV12-5,TRBJ2-3,CASGSSGSTDTQYF
13,TRBV11-2,TRBJ1-1,CASSLDGWTEAFF
12,TRBV20-1,TRBJ1-2,CSALPENYGYTF
15,TRBV14,TRBJ2-1,CASSQVGGNYNEQFF
14,TRBV7-2,TRBJ2-7,CASSLDRLAYEQYF
18,TRBV18,TRBJ2-2,CASSRRDRGLMNTGELFF
16,TRBV18,TRBJ1-1,CASSPSPGRGGTEAFF
14,TRBV20-1,TRBJ1-4,CSARDSATNEKLFF
16,TRBV7-2,TRBJ2-6,CASSLSWGSGANVLTF
15,TRBV28,TRBJ2-7,CASSTSGTGNYEQYF
14,TRBV5-5,TRBJ2-5,CASSRKMPGETQYF
14,TRBV2,TRBJ2-1,CASIELMAYNEQFF
12,TRBV11-2,TRBJ1-6,CASSPFNSPLHF
14,TRBV20-1,TRBJ2-1,CSGRVGTGLNEQFF
13,TRBV18,TRBJ2-5,CASSQRGQETQYF
16,TRBV13,TRBJ2-1,CASSASGSQPYNEQFF
15,TRBV12-3/TRBV12-4,TRBJ1-5,CASSSDRAWGQPQHF
14,TRBV18,TRBJ2-7,CASSPDPGTYEQYF
16,TRBV28,TRBJ2-4,CASSLYAGGVKNIQYF
14,TRBV7-2,TRBJ1-3,CASSVQESGNTIYF
16,TRBV3-1,TRBJ2-2,CASSQARAPNTGELFF
15,TRBV5-1,TRBJ1-2,CASSLEGRAGHGYTF
15,TRBV3-1,TRBJ1-5,CASSQDTGQNQPQHF